This TCR beta chain appears in the sequencing data of a study of blood T cells in healthy people across ages. In the case of this clonotype: The antigen is undetermined.

Regarding the study as a whole: Long-lived and aged donors differed, with more naive CD4+ cells and higher diversity in the long-lived.

The V and J ends lost 0 bases and 3 bases respectively, with 12 bases between them. This CDR3 region has 16 residues. Germline V lookup: CDR1 MNHEY, CDR2 SMNVEV (reference sequence). The authors ran a second PCR of 7 to 11 cycles using a sample-barcoded 5' primer and a J-beta primer mix. TCRdb reprocessed the 5' RACE reads with MiXCR, giving one entry per CDR3 protein. Among around 990,000 distinct CDR3 sequences listed, 35% to 45% were seen once. The sequencing sample was made of blood. This TCR was recovered from a man aged 18 to 30 in good health. The genes are TRBV27 and TRBJ2-1, with D possibly matching TRBD1 (6 bases). The CDR3: CASSLSQGTNYNEQFF. CDR3 coding DNA: TGTGCCAGCAGTTTATCGCAAGGGACAAACTACAATGAGCAGTTCTTC.